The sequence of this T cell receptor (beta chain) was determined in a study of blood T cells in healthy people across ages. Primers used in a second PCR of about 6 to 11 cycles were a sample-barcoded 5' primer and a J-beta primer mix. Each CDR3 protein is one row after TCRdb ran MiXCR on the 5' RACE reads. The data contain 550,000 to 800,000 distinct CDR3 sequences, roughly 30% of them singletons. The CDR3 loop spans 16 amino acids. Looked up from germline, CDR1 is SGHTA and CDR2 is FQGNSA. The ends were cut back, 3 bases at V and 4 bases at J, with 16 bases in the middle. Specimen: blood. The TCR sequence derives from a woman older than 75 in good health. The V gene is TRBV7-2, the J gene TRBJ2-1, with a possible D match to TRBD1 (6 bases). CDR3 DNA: TGTGCCAGCAGCTTGGACAGCGCGGCCCGGTACAATGAGCAGTTCTTC. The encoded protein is CASSLDSAARYNEQFF.